This TCR beta chain is drawn from a study of blood T cells in healthy people across ages. Study-level background: Template switching retrieved approximately one barcoded beta molecule for each two T cells.

Samples each had at least 5 micrograms of total RNA extracted. The authors ran a second PCR of about 7 to 11 cycles using a sample-barcoded 5' primer and a J-beta primer mix. Unique molecular identifiers of 12 random nucleotides labeled each cDNA. TCRdb ran MiXCR on the 5' RACE reads and lists one entry per CDR3 protein. The sample contains roughly 1,700,000 distinct CDR3 sequences, about 28% of which appear only once. Study-level points and caveats: Shifts in expanded clonotypes may have been confounded by donor CMV status, which was unknown.

With 4 bases clipped from V and 10 bases from J, the junction kept 7 bases outside the gene matches. The germline V gene encodes CDR1 SGHTA and CDR2 FQGNSA. The CDR3 extends over 13 amino acids. Comment on this clonotype: What it recognizes is unknown.

The specimen was blood. The clonotype was recovered from a young woman in good health. The chain is built from TRBV7-2 and TRBJ2-5; 9 positions agree with TRBD1. The CDR3 is CASSSKTGGFQYF. CDR3 bases: TGTGCCAGCAGCTCAAAAACAGGGGGCTTCCAGTACTTC.